Below are 24 T cell receptor beta chains sequenced from a single sample in a study of T cell repertoires in cytomegalovirus infection. TCRdb recomputed calls from the reads with MiXCR, one row per CDR3 protein. Of about 160,000 distinct CDR3 sequences listed, less than 25% are singletons. These receptors are not linked to any known antigen. Sample: CD8+ T cells from cultured PBMCs, taken from culture after CMV antigen stimulation. These receptors came from a human donor in good health (CMV status not recorded). Some clones in this sample may be carry-over from other donors' samples.

V is TRBV4-3 and J is TRBJ1-5, with no clear D. The CDR3 consists of 15 residues. Per germline, CDR1 LGHNA and CDR2 YSLEER. Trimming removed 4 bases from V and 0 bases from J, with 10 bases in between. The CDR3 here is CASSLGLYSNQPQHF. In nucleotides, the CDR3 is TGCGCCAGCAGCCTCGGATTATATAGCAATCAGCCCCAGCATTTT.

This clonotype turned up a few times. CDR3 in amino acids: CASSYRGDTDTQYF. DNA for the CDR3: TGCGCCAGCAGCTACAGGGGGGACACAGATACGCAGTATTTT. J is TRBJ2-3 and V is TRBV5-1, with TRBD1 identical over 8 bases. The trim removed 3 bases at V and 2 bases at J, leaving 2 bases unmatched. The CDR3 extends over 14 amino acids. CDR1 is SGHRS, CDR2 YFSETQ, per germline.

The chain is built from TRBV20-1 and TRBJ2-7; 8 positions match TRBD2. Per germline, CDR1 DFQATT and CDR2 SNEGSKA (reference sequence). The CDR3 is made up of 14 amino acids. With V trimmed by 3 bases and J by 6 bases, 10 bases remained unmatched. For the CDR3, the DNA is TGCAGTGCTAGTCTCAGCGGGGGATTAAGCGAGCAGTACTTC. Protein sequence: CSASLSGGLSEQYF.

This clonotype was observed a few times. An end of the junction does not agree with germline; a read error may underlie this. CDR3 DNA sequence: TGTGCCAGCAGCTTAGATCTCTACACAGCTACGCAGTATTTT. This gives the protein CASSLDLYTATQYF. The gene calls are TRBV7-8 and TRBJ2-3, with D hard to call. Germline V CDR1 and CDR2: SGHVS, FQNEAQ. CDR3 length: 14 residues.

The rearrangement uses TRBV7-8 and TRBJ1-1; D is possibly TRBD1 (6 bases). The germline V gene encodes CDR1 SGHVS and CDR2 FQNEAQ. CDR3 length: 14 residues. Trimming stripped 5 bases from V and 2 bases from J, with 12 bases between. In DNA form, the CDR3 reads TGTGCCAGCAGCAAGAGCAGGGGAAACACTGAAGCTTTCTTT. This codes for CASSKSRGNTEAFF.

This clonotype was observed a few times. V usage is TRBV7-9 and J usage is TRBJ2-1; no definite D call. With 1 base removed from V and 3 bases from J, the gap between germline ends came to 7 bases. Germline assignment: CDR1 SEHNR and CDR2 FQNEAQ (reference sequence). This CDR3 has 14 residues. CDR3 sequence: CASSLVSRYNEQFF. The CDR3 DNA follows: TGTGCCAGCAGCTTAGTATCTCGCTACAATGAGCAGTTCTTC.

V usage is TRBV12-3 or TRBV12-4 and J usage is TRBJ2-1; D is possibly TRBD2 (6 bases). V was clipped by 6 bases and J by 2 bases, with 14 bases between them. The CDR3 has 15 amino acids. CDR3 bases: TGTGCCAGCAGCCGCGGTAGCGGCACCTACAATGAGCAGTTCTTC. Protein product: CASSRGSGTYNEQFF.

The chain recombines TRBV12-3 or TRBV12-4 with TRBJ2-7, with D possibly called TRBD1 or TRBD2 (5 bases each). Trimming shortened V by 5 bases and J by 2 bases, and 13 bases separated the two germline ends. This CDR3 has 14 amino acids. DNA for the CDR3: TGTGCCAGCAGTCACGGGACCGAGACCTACGAGCAGTACTTC. Its protein product is CASSHGTETYEQYF.

This clonotype was counted only a few times. The rearrangement joins TRBV19 to TRBJ1-1, with no clear D. Germline CDR1 reads LNHDA; CDR2 reads SQIVND (reference sequence). The CDR3 is 17 amino acids. V dropped 3 bases and J dropped 0 bases, with 17 bases sitting between them. Written as DNA, the CDR3 is TGTGCCAGTAGTATGGGGTCAGCCTTAAAGATGAACACTGAAGCTTTCTTT. It encodes CASSMGSALKMNTEAFF.

V and J are TRBV30 and TRBJ1-6, with D uncertain. With 1 base removed from V and 6 bases from J, the gap between germline ends came to 10 bases. The CDR3 has 14 amino acids. The germline gives CDR1 GTSNPN, CDR2 SVGIG (reference sequence). The CDR3: CAWSDEVVNSPLHF. The CDR3 DNA is TGTGCCTGGAGTGACGAGGTTGTTAATTCACCCCTCCACTTT.

This clonotype has just a few counts. V is TRBV7-9 and J is TRBJ1-1; D is unresolved. CDR3 length: 14 residues. CDR1 and CDR2 from the germline V gene are SEHNR and FQNEAQ (reference sequence). The ends were cut back, 0 bases at V and 0 bases at J, with 5 bases in the middle. The DNA of the CDR3 is TGTGCCAGCAGCTTAGCCCCTGTGAACACTGAAGCTTTCTTT. It specifies CASSLAPVNTEAFF.

The table lists this clonotype with a few counts. This rearrangement joins TRBV12-3 or TRBV12-4 to TRBJ1-1, with 8 bases identical to TRBD1. V trimming: 4 bases; J trimming: 3 bases; junction bases outside the gene matches: 13. The CDR3 loop spans 17 amino acids. The CDR3 region is CASSSPENPTGDTEAFF. Here the CDR3 DNA reads TGTGCCAGCAGTTCCCCTGAAAACCCGACAGGGGACACTGAAGCTTTCTTT.

The chain joins TRBV4-1 to TRBJ2-7, with 10 bases matching TRBD2. V was clipped by 0 bases and J by 3 bases; unmatched bases: 11. This CDR3 comprises 18 residues. In germline, CDR1 is MGHRA, CDR2 YSYEKL. DNA for the CDR3: TGCGCCAGCAGCCAAGATGATTCCGCTAGCGGGGGCGACTACGAGCAGTACTTC. Protein product: CASSQDDSASGGDYEQYF.

The table lists this clonotype with a few counts. V is TRBV7-2 and J is TRBJ2-7, with D maybe TRBD1 (6 bases). CDR1 and CDR2 from the germline V gene are SGHTA and FQGNSA. This CDR3 region has 14 residues. V lost 5 bases and J 3 bases, leaving 14 bases between the germline ends. The CDR3 is CASSHFGDIYEQYF. CDR3 nucleotides: TGTGCCAGCAGCCACTTCGGGGACATCTACGAGCAGTACTTC.

The table lists this clonotype with a few counts. This chain uses TRBV7-9 with TRBJ2-7; 8 nucleotides agree with TRBD1. Per the germline V gene, CDR1 is SEHNR and CDR2 is FQNEAQ (reference sequence). The CDR3 is 14 amino acids. The V segment lost 5 bases and the J segment 5 bases; nucleotides outside the gene matches: 8. The DNA for the CDR3 is TGTGCCAGCAGCATACCGACAGGGGACCACGAGCAGTACTTC. Its protein is CASSIPTGDHEQYF.

The rearrangement joins TRBV7-9 to TRBJ2-7; the D gene is possibly TRBD2 (6 bases). Trimming stripped 1 base from V and 12 bases from J, with 13 bases between. CDR1 and CDR2 from the germline V gene are SEHNR and FQNEAQ (reference sequence). This CDR3 has 12 residues. The CDR3 loop is CASSLGGGDPYF. The CDR3 coding sequence is TGTGCCAGCAGCTTAGGAGGAGGGGATCCGTACTTC.

The chain employs TRBV2 and TRBJ2-7; a weak D match, TRBD1 (6 bases). The V and J ends lost 6 bases and 2 bases respectively, with 17 bases between them. This CDR3 has 15 residues. Per germline, CDR1 SNHLY and CDR2 FYNNEI. The CDR3 region has the DNA TGTGCCAGCAGGAAACCCGGGACACGAGCCTACGAGCAGTACTTC. It yields the protein CASRKPGTRAYEQYF.

This chain links TRBV7-3 with TRBJ2-1; 13 nucleotides agree with TRBD2. CDR1 and CDR2 from the germline V gene are SGHTA and FQGTGA. The length of the CDR3 is 16 residues. V shed 5 bases, J shed 4 bases, and the junction held 5 bases outside the gene matches. The CDR3 is CASSPTSGGPYNEQFF. For the CDR3, the DNA is TGTGCCAGCAGCCCGACTAGCGGGGGGCCGTACAATGAGCAGTTCTTC. Variable domain in full (rest from reference TRBV7-3 and TRBJ2-1): GAGVSQTPSNKVTEKGKYVELRCDPISGHTALYWYRQSLGQGPEFLIYFQGTGAADDSGLPNDRFFAVRPEGSVSTLKIQRTERGDSAVYLCASSPTSGGPYNEQFFGPGTRLTVL.

This clonotype was seen repeatedly, ten times or more. The chain links TRBV7-9 to TRBJ2-1; D remains unclear. From germline, CDR1 is SEHNR and CDR2 FQNEAQ (reference sequence). V dropped 6 bases and J dropped 0 bases, with 12 bases sitting between them. The CDR3 runs 15 residues. The CDR3 spells CASRPPSASYNEQFF. CDR3 DNA sequence: TGTGCCAGCAGGCCACCTTCCGCCTCCTACAATGAGCAGTTCTTC.

The chain is built from TRBV6-5 and TRBJ2-1; TRBD2 matches at 8 bases. The CDR3 extends over 15 amino acids. The V gene end was trimmed by 6 bases and the J gene end by 2 bases; junction bases not matched to a gene: 6. Germline CDR1 and CDR2: MNHEY and SVGAGI. The CDR3 DNA reads TGTGCCAGCAGCACCGGGACTAGTGCCTACAATGAGCAGTTCTTC. This encodes CASSTGTSAYNEQFF.

The CDR3 sequence is CASSLRQGWNTEAFF. The CDR3 nucleotides read TGTGCCAGCAGCTTGCGGCAGGGATGGAACACTGAAGCTTTCTTT. The J gene is TRBJ1-1, the V gene TRBV5-4; maybe TRBD1 (5 bases). The CDR3 spans 15 residues. V shed 1 base and J shed 1 base, with 11 bases lying between them. Per the germline V gene, CDR1 is SGHNT and CDR2 is YYREEE (reference sequence).

The chain is built from TRBV25-1 and TRBJ1-3; D is unclear. This CDR3 has 14 amino acids. V gave up 5 bases and J gave up 0 bases, with 8 bases separating them. Germline lookup yields CDR1 MGHDK and CDR2 SYGVNS. The CDR3 DNA follows: TGTGCCAGCAGTACGGACGGCTCTGGAAACACCATATATTTT. It yields the protein CASSTDGSGNTIYF. Together with reference TRBV25-1 and TRBJ1-3, the CDR3 gives the full variable domain: EADIYQTPRYLVIGTGKKITLECSQTMGHDKMYWYQQDPGMELHLIHYSYGVNSTEKGDLSSESTVSRIRTEHFPLTLESARPSHTSQYLCASSTDGSGNTIYFGEGSWLTVV.

The chain employs TRBV7-2 and TRBJ2-4; 10 bases align to TRBD1. The CDR3 loop spans 18 amino acids. Unmatched junction bases numbered 8, after V lost 1 base and J lost 2 bases. CDR1 and CDR2 from the germline V gene are SGHTA and FQGNSA. The CDR3 coding sequence is TGTGCCAGCAGCTTAGGCGGGTGGGACAGGGGTTCCAAAAACATTCAGTACTTC. Translation gives CASSLGGWDRGSKNIQYF.

This clonotype has more than one count but fewer than ten. The gene calls are TRBV7-6 and TRBJ2-5; the D call may be TRBD1 or TRBD2 (5 bases each). Trimming left V 6 bases short and J 2 bases short, with 13 bases between. CDR1 SGHVS and CDR2 FNYEAQ come from the germline V gene. CDR3 size: 14 residues. Here the CDR3 DNA reads TGTGCCAGCAGTCACGACAGACTACAAGAGACCCAGTACTTC. Translation gives CASSHDRLQETQYF.